What follows are 7 T cell receptor beta chains derived from one specimen sequenced in a study of regulatory T cells in long-lasting Graves disease. Time point reported: newly diagnosed GD, antithyroid drugs for less than 3 months. Making the TCR library involved RNA that had been extracted from PBMCs. Construction of TCR beta libraries relied on iRepertoire HTBI primers and on Arm-PCR targeting CDR3 regions. MiXCR, run by TCRdb on the multiplex PCR reads, gives a single entry per CDR3 protein. This sample carries about 500,000 distinct CDR3 sequences, more than 10% of them seen once, and the ten largest clones take 7.5% to 9%. These data were also reused for a study on T cells in Graves' hyperthyroidism and ophthalmopathy.

Source: peripheral blood mononuclear cells (PBMCs), taken at new diagnosis, from a patient treated with antithyroid drugs. The source of these receptors is a woman under 40 with Graves disease.

This clonotype has ten or more counts. This chain uses TRBV6-2 or TRBV6-3 with TRBJ2-6; no definite D call. Looked up from germline, CDR1 is MNHEY and CDR2 is SVGEGT. The CDR3 covers 16 residues. The V and J ends lost 6 bases and 0 bases respectively, with 12 bases between them. The CDR3 DNA sequence: TGTGCCAGCAGCCCTGGTCGAAGCTCTGGGGCCAACGTCCTGACTTTC. Protein sequence: CASSPGRSSGANVLTF.

Many counts were recorded for this clonotype. This chain uses TRBV7-2 with TRBJ1-4; 7 bases agree with TRBD1. There are 14 residues in the CDR3. CDR1 and CDR2 (germline): SGHTA, FQGNSA. After removal of 7 bases from V and 0 bases from J, the junction contained 2 bases not matched to a gene. The CDR3 here is CASTDRATNEKLFF. The CDR3 nucleotides are TGTGCCAGCACTGACAGGGCAACTAATGAAAAACTGTTTTTT.

This clonotype was detected many times. V and J are TRBV28 and TRBJ2-5, with D uncertain. Germline CDR1 reads MDHEN; CDR2 reads SYDVKM. The CDR3 sequence is 12 residues long. V gave up 6 bases and J gave up 2 bases, with 7 bases separating them. The CDR3 is CASSTSQETQYF. In DNA form, the CDR3 reads TGTGCCAGCAGCACGTCGCAAGAGACCCAGTACTTC. The full variable domain, its missing parts supplied by reference TRBV28 and TRBJ2-5, is DVKVTQSSRYLVKRTGEKVFLECVQDMDHENMFWYRQDPGLGLRLIYFSYDVKMKEKGDIPEGYSVSREKKERFSLILESASTNQTSMYLCASSTSQETQYFGPGTRLLVL.

This clonotype was observed a few times. Being one base from a much bigger clone, this may be a read error. This chain uses TRBV2 with TRBJ2-7; no reliable D call. Germline V lookup: CDR1 SNHLY, CDR2 FYNNEI. The CDR3 runs to 12 residues. The CDR3 loop reads CASSAMNYGQYF. The CDR3 DNA follows: TGTGCCAGCAGCGCAATGAACTACGGGCAGTACTTC.

This clonotype was detected ten times or more. The J gene is TRBJ2-1, the V gene TRBV28; tentative D call: TRBD2 (7 bases). This CDR3 contains 17 residues. V lost 5 bases and J 7 bases, leaving 24 bases between the germline ends. The germline V gene encodes CDR1 MDHEN and CDR2 SYDVKM. CDR3 residues: CASSQPTGKGEGNEQFF. In nucleotides, the CDR3 is TGTGCCAGCAGTCAACCCACAGGGAAGGGGGAGGGGAATGAGCAGTTCTTC.

This clonotype was observed many times. The chain has TRBV7-9 and TRBJ2-7, with D unresolved. This CDR3 is built from 12 residues. Germline-derived CDR1 and CDR2 are SEHNR and FQNEAQ (reference sequence). Trimming pared 5 bases from V and 3 bases from J, leaving 8 bases between. CDR3: CASSTDIYEQYF. The CDR3 nucleotides read TGTGCCAGCAGCACAGACATCTACGAGCAGTACTTC.

This clonotype has just a few counts. This chain joins TRBV7-2 and TRBJ2-7; 7 bases line up with TRBD2. The CDR3 consists of 16 residues. The germline V gene encodes CDR1 SGHTA and CDR2 FQGNSA. The V segment lost 2 bases and the J segment 2 bases; nucleotides outside the gene matches: 9. The CDR3 region has the DNA TGTGCCAGCAGCTTAATCGGGGGGAGCAGACCCTACGAGCAGTACTTC. The encoded protein is CASSLIGGSRPYEQYF.